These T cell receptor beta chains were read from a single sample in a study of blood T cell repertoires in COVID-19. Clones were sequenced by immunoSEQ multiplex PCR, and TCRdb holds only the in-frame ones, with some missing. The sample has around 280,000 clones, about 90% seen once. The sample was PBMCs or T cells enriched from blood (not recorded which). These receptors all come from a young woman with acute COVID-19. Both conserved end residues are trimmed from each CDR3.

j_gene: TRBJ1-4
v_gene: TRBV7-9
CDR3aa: ASSSGGLRKLF

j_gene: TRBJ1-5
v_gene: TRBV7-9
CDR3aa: ASSLGVNQPQH

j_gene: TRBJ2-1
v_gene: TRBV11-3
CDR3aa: ASSLGYGTGGNEQF

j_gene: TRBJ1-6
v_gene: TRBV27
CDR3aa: ASSLSIVRTGVNSPLH

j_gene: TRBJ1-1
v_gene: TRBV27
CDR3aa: ASSLEGTNTEAF

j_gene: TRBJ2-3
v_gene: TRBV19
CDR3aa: ASSISLAGGSRGTQY

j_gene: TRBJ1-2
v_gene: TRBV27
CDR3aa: ASRQDINYGYT

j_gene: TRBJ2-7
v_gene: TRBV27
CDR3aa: ASSTSGSSYEQY

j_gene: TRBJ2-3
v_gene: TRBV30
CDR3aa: AWSPGGMVINTDTQY

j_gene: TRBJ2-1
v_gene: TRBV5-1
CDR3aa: ASTLEGNSYNEQF

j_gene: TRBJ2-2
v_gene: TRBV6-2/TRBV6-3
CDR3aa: ASSYWTGGTGELF

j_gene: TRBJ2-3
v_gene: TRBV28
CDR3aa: AVHGETLLSDTQY

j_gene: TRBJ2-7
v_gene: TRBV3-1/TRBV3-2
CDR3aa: ASSPTSGSYEQY

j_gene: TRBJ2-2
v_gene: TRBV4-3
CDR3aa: AIPKTSPSTGELF

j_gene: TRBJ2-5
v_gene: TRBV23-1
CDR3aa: ASSQQGQDEETQY